The present T cell receptor beta chain was sequenced within a study of chemoradiotherapy in HPV16-positive cancers. Study-wide points: Candidate HPV-specific clones and E7-related TCR motifs grew in tumor during treatment. In HPV16-positive patients, HPV-responsive T-cell expansion tracked better recurrence-free survival.

The germline gives CDR1 LNHDA, CDR2 SQIVND (reference sequence). V lost 6 bases and J lost 6, with 18 bases in between. This CDR3 has 15 residues. With respect to this clone: Antigen specificity is unknown.

Sequenced by immunoSEQ multiplex PCR; TCRdb stores in-frame clones only, minus some. The sample includes around 7,100 clones, approximately 74% of them seen just once. The chain couples TRBV19 to TRBJ1-5; TRBD1 is a possible D gene (6 bases). The origin of this receptor is a human donor with HPV-associated anogenital cancer. Material: tumor tissue, obtained from a patient who underwent chemoradiotherapy. CDR3 loop: CASSSPQGRGQPQHF. The CDR3 DNA sequence: TGTGCCAGTAGCAGCCCACAGGGTAGGGGTCAGCCCCAGCATTTT. Together with reference TRBV19 and TRBJ1-5, the CDR3 gives the full variable domain: DGGITQSPKYLFRKEGQNVTLSCEQNLNHDAMYWYRQDPGQGLRLIYYSQIVNDFQKGDIAEGYSVSREKKESFPLTVTSAQKNPTAFYLCASSSPQGRGQPQHFGDGTRLSIL.